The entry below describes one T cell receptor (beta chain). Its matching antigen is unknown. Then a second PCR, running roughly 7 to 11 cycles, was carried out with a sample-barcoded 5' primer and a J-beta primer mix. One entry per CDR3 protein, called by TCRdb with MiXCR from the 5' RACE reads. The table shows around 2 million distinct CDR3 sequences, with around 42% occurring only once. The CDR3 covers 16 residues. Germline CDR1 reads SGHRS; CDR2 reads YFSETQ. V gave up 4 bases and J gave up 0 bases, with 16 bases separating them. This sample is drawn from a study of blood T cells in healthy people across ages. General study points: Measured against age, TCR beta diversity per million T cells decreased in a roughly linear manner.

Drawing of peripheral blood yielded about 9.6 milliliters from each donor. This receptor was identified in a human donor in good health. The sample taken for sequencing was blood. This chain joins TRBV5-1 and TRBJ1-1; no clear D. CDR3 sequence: CASSQVLSGVNTEAFF. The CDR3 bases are TGCGCCAGCAGCCAAGTATTAAGTGGAGTGAACACTGAAGCTTTCTTT. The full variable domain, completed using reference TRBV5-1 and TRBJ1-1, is KAGVTQTPRYLIKTRGQQVTLSCSPISGHRSVSWYQQTPGQGLQFLFEYFSETQRNKGNFPGRFSGRQFSNSRSEMNVSTLELGDSALYLCASSQVLSGVNTEAFFGQGTRLTVV.